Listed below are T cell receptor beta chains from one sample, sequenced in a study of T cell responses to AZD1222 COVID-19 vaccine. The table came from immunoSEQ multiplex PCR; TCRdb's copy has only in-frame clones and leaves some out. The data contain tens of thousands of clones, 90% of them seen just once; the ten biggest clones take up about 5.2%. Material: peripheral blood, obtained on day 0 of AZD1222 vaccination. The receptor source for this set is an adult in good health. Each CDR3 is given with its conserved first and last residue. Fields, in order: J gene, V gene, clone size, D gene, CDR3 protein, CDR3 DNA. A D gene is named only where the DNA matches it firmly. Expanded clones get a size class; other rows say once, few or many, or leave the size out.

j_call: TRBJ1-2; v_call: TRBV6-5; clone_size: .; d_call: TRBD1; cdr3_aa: CASRTGGNYGYTF; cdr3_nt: TGTGCCAGCCGGACAGGGGGAAACTATGGCTACACCTTC
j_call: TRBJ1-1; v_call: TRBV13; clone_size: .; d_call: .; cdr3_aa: CASSYLVNTEAFF; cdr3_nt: TGTGCCAGCTCCTATCTGGTGAACACTGAAGCTTTCTTT
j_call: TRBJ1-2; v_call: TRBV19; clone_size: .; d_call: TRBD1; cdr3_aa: CASSIEAGGGYGYTF; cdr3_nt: TGTGCCAGTAGTATAGAGGCAGGGGGCGGCTATGGCTACACCTTC
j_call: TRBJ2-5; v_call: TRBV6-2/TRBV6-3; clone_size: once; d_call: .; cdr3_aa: CASSVAPGRIRETQYF; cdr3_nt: TGTGCCAGCAGTGTGGCCCCGGGCCGTATTAGGGAGACCCAGTACTTC
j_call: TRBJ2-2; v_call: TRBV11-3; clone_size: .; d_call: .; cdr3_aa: CASSPGPGGAVSGELFF; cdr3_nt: TGTGCCAGCAGCCCGGGGCCCGGGGGCGCGGTCTCCGGGGAGCTGTTTTTT
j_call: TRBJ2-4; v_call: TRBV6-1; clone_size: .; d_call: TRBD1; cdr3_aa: CASSVGTGGSSKNIQYF; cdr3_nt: TGTGCCAGCAGTGTAGGGACAGGGGGCTCGTCCAAAAACATTCAGTACTTC
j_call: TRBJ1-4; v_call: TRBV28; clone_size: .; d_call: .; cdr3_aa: CASSSGRVEKLFF; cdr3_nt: TGTGCCAGCAGTTCGGGGAGGGTCGAAAAACTGTTTTTT
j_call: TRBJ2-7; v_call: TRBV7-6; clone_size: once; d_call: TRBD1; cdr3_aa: CASSSGQGTHYEQYF; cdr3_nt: TGTGCCAGCAGCTCCGGACAGGGAACCCACTACGAGCAGTACTTC
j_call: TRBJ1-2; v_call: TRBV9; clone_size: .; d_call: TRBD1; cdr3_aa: CASSIIPGQGYGYTF; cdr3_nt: TGTGCCAGCAGCATAATTCCGGGACAGGGCTATGGCTACACCTTC
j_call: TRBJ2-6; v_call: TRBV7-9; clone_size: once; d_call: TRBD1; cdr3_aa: CASSLRKTGAGANVLTF; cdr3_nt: TGTGCCAGCAGCTTAAGGAAGACAGGGGCTGGGGCCAACGTCCTGACTTTC
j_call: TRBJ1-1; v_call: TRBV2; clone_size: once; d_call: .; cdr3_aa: CASSEMGQGNTEAFF; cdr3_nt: TGTGCCAGCAGTGAAATGGGTCAGGGAAACACTGAAGCTTTCTTT
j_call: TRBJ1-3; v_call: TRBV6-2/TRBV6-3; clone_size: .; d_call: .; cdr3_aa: CASSFTGNTIYF; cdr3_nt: TGTGCCAGCAGTTTCACTGGAAACACCATATATTTT
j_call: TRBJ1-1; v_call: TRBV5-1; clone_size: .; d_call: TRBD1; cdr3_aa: CASSTTGTTEAFF; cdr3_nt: TGCGCCAGCAGCACGACAGGGACCACTGAAGCTTTCTTT
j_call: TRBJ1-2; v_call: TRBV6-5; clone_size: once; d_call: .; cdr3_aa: CASSPRSLDGYTF; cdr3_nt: TGTGCCAGCAGTCCCCGAAGTCTGGACGGCTACACCTTC
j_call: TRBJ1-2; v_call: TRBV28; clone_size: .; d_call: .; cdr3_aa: CASSLPRRWVGYTF; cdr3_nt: TGTGCCAGCAGTTTACCCAGGCGGTGGGTAGGCTACACCTTC
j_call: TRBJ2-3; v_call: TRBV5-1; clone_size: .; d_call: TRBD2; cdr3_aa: CASSFSLAGSADTQYF; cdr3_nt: TGCGCCAGCAGCTTCTCCCTAGCGGGGAGCGCAGATACGCAGTATTTT
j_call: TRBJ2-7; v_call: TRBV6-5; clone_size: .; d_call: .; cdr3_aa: CASSYSAGSYEQYF; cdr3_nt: TGTGCCAGCAGTTACTCGGCCGGCTCCTACGAGCAGTACTTC
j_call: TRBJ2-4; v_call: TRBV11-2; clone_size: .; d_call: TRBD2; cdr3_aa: CASSLDPGAGAKNIQYF; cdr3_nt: TGTGCCAGCAGCTTAGATCCTGGAGCGGGGGCGAAAAACATTCAGTACTTC
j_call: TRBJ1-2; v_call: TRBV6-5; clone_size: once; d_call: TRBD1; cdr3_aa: CASCWGTGGAGYTF; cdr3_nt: TGTGCCAGCTGTTGGGGGACAGGGGGCGCTGGCTACACCTTC
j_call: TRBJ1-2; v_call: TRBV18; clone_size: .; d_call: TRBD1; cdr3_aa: CASSPPAQGASYGYTF; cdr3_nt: TGTGCCAGCTCACCACCTGCACAGGGGGCCAGCTATGGCTACACCTTC